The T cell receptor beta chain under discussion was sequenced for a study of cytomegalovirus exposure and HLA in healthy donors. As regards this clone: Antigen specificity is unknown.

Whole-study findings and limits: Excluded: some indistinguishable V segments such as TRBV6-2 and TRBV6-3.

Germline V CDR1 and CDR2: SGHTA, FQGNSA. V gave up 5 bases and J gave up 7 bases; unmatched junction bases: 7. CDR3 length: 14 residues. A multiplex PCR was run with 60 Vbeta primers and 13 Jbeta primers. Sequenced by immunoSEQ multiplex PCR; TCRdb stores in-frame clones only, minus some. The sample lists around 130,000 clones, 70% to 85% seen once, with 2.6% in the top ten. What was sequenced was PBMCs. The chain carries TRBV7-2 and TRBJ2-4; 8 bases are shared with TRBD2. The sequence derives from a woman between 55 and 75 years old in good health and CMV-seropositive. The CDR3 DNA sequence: TGTGCCAGCAGCCCCCGAGCGGGGGAGAACATTCAGTACTTC. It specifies CASSPRAGENIQYF.